The 19 T cell receptor beta chains in this list originate from one sample, sequenced in a study of blood T cell repertoires in COVID-19. Profiling relied on immunoSEQ multiplex PCR, and the TCRdb table lists in-frame clones only, not all of them. The data show about 45,000 clones, about 92% seen once. The sample was peripheral blood. These receptors were collected from a man aged 45-60 years with COVID-19, enrolled during active disease.

The V gene is TRBV4-2, the J gene TRBJ2-1; D is perhaps TRBD1 (5 bases). CDR3 length: 14 amino acids. Trimming stripped 1 base from V and 6 bases from J, with 10 bases between. CDR1 is LGHNA, CDR2 YNFKEQ, per germline. CDR3: CASSQVTDGNEQFF. The CDR3 bases are TGTGCCAGCAGCCAAGTGACAGACGGCAATGAGCAGTTCTTC.

J is TRBJ2-1 and V is TRBV5-1, with 10 bases aligning to TRBD1. Germline V gene data show CDR1 as SGHRS and CDR2 as YFSETQ. CDR3 length: 14 residues. The junction had 6 bases not matched to a gene; V was cut back by 5 bases and J by 7 bases. The CDR3 DNA follows: TGCGCCAGCAGTCGGGACAGGGGTTGGAATGAGCAGTTCTTC. Protein: CASSRDRGWNEQFF.

V gene TRBV5-1 combines with J gene TRBJ2-7; 7 bases fit TRBD2. Germline V gives CDR1 SGHRS, CDR2 YFSETQ. The V segment lost 0 bases and the J segment 6 bases; nucleotides outside the gene matches: 6. CDR3 length: 14 amino acids. CDR3 in DNA: TGCGCCAGCAGCTTGGTCCCTAGCGGACTCGAGCAGTACTTC. Translation gives CASSLVPSGLEQYF. Combining the CDR3 with reference TRBV5-1 and TRBJ2-7 gives the whole variable domain KAGVTQTPRYLIKTRGQQVTLSCSPISGHRSVSWYQQTPGQGLQFLFEYFSETQRNKGNFPGRFSGRQFSNSRSEMNVSTLELGDSALYLCASSLVPSGLEQYFGPGTRLTVT.

The J gene is TRBJ1-2, the V gene TRBV3-1 (or the pseudogene TRBV3-2), with D unresolved. Trimming removed 1 base at V and 4 bases at J, with 10 bases between. Germline V gene lookup returns CDR1 LGHDT and CDR2 YNNKEL (reference sequence). This CDR3 is 14 amino acids long. CDR3 sequence reads: CASSQGPTGYGYTF. In DNA, the CDR3 is TGTGCCAGCAGCCAAGGTCCGACGGGCTATGGCTACACCTTC.

This clone has only a few counts. This chain links TRBV29-1 with TRBJ2-7; no reliable D call. The V gene lost 2 bases and the J gene lost 3 bases, with 8 bases spanning the gap. Germline V lookup: CDR1 SQVTM, CDR2 ANQGSEA. This CDR3 has 12 amino acids. The CDR3 nucleotides are TGCAGCGTTGAAACCCCTAGCTACGAGCAGTACTTC. This gives the protein CSVETPSYEQYF.

The rearrangement joins TRBV10-3 to TRBJ1-1, with TRBD1 as a possible D gene (6 bases). Looked up from germline, CDR1 is ENHRY and CDR2 is SYGVKD. This CDR3 is built from 15 residues. V was trimmed by 4 bases and J by 5 bases, leaving 17 bases between them. CDR3 DNA sequence: TGTGCCATCAGTGGGGTACAGGGTGTAAATACTGAAGCTTTCTTT. Encoded protein: CAISGVQGVNTEAFF.

This chain joins TRBV4-3 and TRBJ2-2, with TRBD2 matching over 8 bases. CDR1 is LGHNA, CDR2 YSLEER, per germline. Germline trimming cut 0 bases from V and 2 bases from J; bases unmatched to any gene: 8. There are 18 residues in the CDR3. The DNA of the CDR3 is TGCGCCAGCAGCCAAGAAGGAATTAGCGGGATAAACACCGGGGAGCTGTTTTTT. It codes for CASSQEGISGINTGELFF.

This clone was observed a handful of times. The V gene is TRBV4-1, the J gene TRBJ2-7, with 7 bases lining up with TRBD2. Germline CDR1 and CDR2: MGHRA and YSYEKL. V gave up 4 bases and J gave up 3 bases; unmatched junction bases: 12. The CDR3 loop spans 16 amino acids. The chain's CDR3 is CASSRGTTPLIYEQYF. DNA for the CDR3: TGCGCCAGCAGCCGTGGGACTACCCCTCTGATCTACGAGCAGTACTTC.

This chain uses TRBV2 with TRBJ1-1; D not certain. CDR1 and CDR2 (germline): SNHLY, FYNNEI. Trimming left V 8 bases short and J 4 bases short, with 14 bases between. This CDR3 is built from 13 residues. CDR3 region: CASLGIFGTEAFF. The CDR3 nucleotides are TGTGCCAGCCTAGGCATTTTCGGCACTGAAGCTTTCTTT.

The chain uses TRBV5-1 and TRBJ2-5; tentative D call: TRBD2 (6 bases). V was clipped by 6 bases and J by 2 bases, with 14 bases between them. CDR3 length: 14 amino acids. Germline assignment: CDR1 SGHRS and CDR2 YFSETQ. This CDR3 reads CASKEGGTQETQYF. Written as DNA, the CDR3 is TGCGCCAGCAAGGAGGGCGGGACGCAAGAGACCCAGTACTTC.

This chain links TRBV6-4 with TRBJ2-7; 13 nucleotides match TRBD2. This CDR3 region has 15 residues. V lost 3 bases to trimming and J lost 7 bases; unmatched junction nucleotides: 6. Germline V gene sequence: CDR1 MRHNA, CDR2 SNTAGT. Written as DNA, the CDR3 is TGTGCCAGCAGTGATCAAGGACTAGCGGGAGTTGAGCAGTACTTC. It yields the protein CASSDQGLAGVEQYF.

The sample holds one count of this clone. The CDR3 loop reads CASSRDSRNEKLFF. In DNA, the CDR3 is TGTGCCAGCAGTCGGGACAGCCGTAATGAAAAACTGTTTTTT. V and J are TRBV28 and TRBJ1-4; TRBD1 matches at 7 bases. Unmatched junction bases numbered 4, after V lost 5 bases and J lost 4 bases. This CDR3 comprises 14 residues. Germline assignment: CDR1 MDHEN and CDR2 SYDVKM.

The chain recombines TRBV5-4 with TRBJ2-3, with a tentative D call TRBD1 (5 bases). From germline, CDR1 is SGHNT and CDR2 YYREEE (reference sequence). The V and J ends lost 4 bases and 2 bases respectively, with 11 bases between them. The CDR3 totals 14 residues. DNA for the CDR3: TGTGCCAGCAGCCTCAGACAGTACACAGATACGCAGTATTTT. It specifies CASSLRQYTDTQYF.

The V gene is TRBV6-4, the J gene TRBJ1-4, with D tentatively TRBD1 (5 bases). Germline CDR1 MRHNA, CDR2 SNTAGT. Trimming took 5 bases from V and 3 from J, leaving 25 bases between them. This CDR3 spans 19 amino acids. CDR3 nucleotide sequence: TGTGCCAGCAGTAACGGGCTGGGGACTCAGCCAAAGGCTAATGAAAAACTGTTTTTT. As protein: CASSNGLGTQPKANEKLFF.

The V and J genes are TRBV6-2 or TRBV6-3 and TRBJ2-7, with TRBD2 matching over 8 bases. Germline V gene sequence: CDR1 MNHEY, CDR2 SVGEGT. V trimming: 6 bases; J trimming: 4 bases; junction bases outside the gene matches: 2. The CDR3 has 12 residues. In nucleotides, the CDR3 is TGTGCCAGCAGCGGGGGGGAATACGAGCAGTACTTC. Protein sequence: CASSGGEYEQYF.

The V and J genes are TRBV28 and TRBJ2-3; D is perhaps TRBD2 (6 bases). Germline CDR1 is MDHEN and CDR2 is SYDVKM. CDR3 length: 12 residues. V lost 11 bases and J lost 4, with 13 bases in between. CDR3 protein: CASRGIADTQYF. CDR3 bases: TGTGCCTCTCGGGGGATCGCAGATACGCAGTATTTT. The full variable domain, its missing parts supplied by reference TRBV28 and TRBJ2-3, is DVKVTQSSRYLVKRTGEKVFLECVQDMDHENMFWYRQDPGLGLRLIYFSYDVKMKEKGDIPEGYSVSREKKERFSLILESASTNQTSMYLCASRGIADTQYFGPGTRLTVL.

The rearrangement uses TRBV19 and TRBJ2-5; tentatively, D is TRBD1 (9 bases). The V end lost 3 bases, the J end lost 2 bases, and 13 bases lay between the germline ends. Germline values: CDR1 LNHDA, CDR2 SQIVND (reference sequence). The CDR3 covers 15 residues. CDR3 in amino acids: CASSISGTGQETQYF. As DNA, the CDR3 is TGTGCCAGTAGTATTAGCGGGACAGGGCAAGAGACCCAGTACTTC.

The rearrangement uses TRBV7-2 and TRBJ1-1; TRBD1 agrees at 9 bases. This CDR3 is 15 amino acids long. J gave up 5 bases and V 1 base, and 5 bases lay outside the gene matches. Germline assignment: CDR1 SGHTA and CDR2 FQGNSA. The CDR3 sequence: CASSLGTGAYTEAFF. The DNA for the CDR3 is TGTGCCAGCAGCTTAGGGACAGGGGCTTATACTGAAGCTTTCTTT.

The chain couples TRBV7-9 to TRBJ1-4; TRBD1 matches 12 bases. Germline V gives CDR1 SEHNR, CDR2 FQNEAQ (reference sequence). V was pared by 4 bases and J by 8 bases, with 2 bases of the junction left unmatched. The CDR3 covers 14 residues. The CDR3 loop reads CASSSGQGAEKLFF. The CDR3 DNA is TGTGCCAGCAGCTCGGGACAGGGGGCGGAAAAACTGTTTTTT.